This T cell receptor (beta chain) was recorded in a study of control samples from healthy donors and cancer patients. Profiling relied on immunoSEQ multiplex PCR, and the TCRdb table lists in-frame clones only, not all of them. The data show 84,000 or so clones, with 90% to 95% seen just once and approximately 14% held by the top ten. This CDR3 has 15 amino acids. Germline trimming cut 4 bases from V and 3 bases from J; bases unmatched to any gene: 6. The germline gives CDR1 SGHRS, CDR2 YFSETQ. Sequenced sample: blood. The V gene is TRBV5-1, the J gene TRBJ2-3, with 9 positions matching TRBD2. The clonotype was recovered from a man aged 30-40 years in good health. The CDR3 spells CASSANSGSTDTQYF. The CDR3 nucleotides read TGCGCCAGCAGCGCGAATAGCGGGAGTACAGATACGCAGTATTTT.